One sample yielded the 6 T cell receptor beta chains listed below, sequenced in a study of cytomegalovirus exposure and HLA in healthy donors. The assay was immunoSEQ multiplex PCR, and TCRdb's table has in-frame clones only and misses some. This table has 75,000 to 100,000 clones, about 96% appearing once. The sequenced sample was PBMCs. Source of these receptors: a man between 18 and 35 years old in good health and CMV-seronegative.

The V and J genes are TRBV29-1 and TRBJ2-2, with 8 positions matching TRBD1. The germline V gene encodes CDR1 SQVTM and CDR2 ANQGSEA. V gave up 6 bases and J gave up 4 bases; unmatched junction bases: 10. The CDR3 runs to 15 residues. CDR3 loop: CSVHTTGDGTGELFF. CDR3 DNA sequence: TGCAGCGTCCACACGACAGGGGACGGCACCGGGGAGCTGTTTTTT.

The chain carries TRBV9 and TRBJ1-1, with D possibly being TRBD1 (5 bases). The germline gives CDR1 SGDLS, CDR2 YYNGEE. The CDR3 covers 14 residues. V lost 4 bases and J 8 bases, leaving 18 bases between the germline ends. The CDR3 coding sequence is TGTGCCAGCAGCCTCAGACAGAGTGACGCCGAAGCTTTCTTT. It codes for CASSLRQSDAEAFF.

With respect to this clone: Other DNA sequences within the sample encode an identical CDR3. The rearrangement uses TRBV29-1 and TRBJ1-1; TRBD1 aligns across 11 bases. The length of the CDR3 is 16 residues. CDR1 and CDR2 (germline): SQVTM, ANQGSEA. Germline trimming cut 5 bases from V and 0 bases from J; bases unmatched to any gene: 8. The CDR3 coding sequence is TGCAGCGTTTTGGACAGGGGGCGGGCGGTGAACACTGAAGCTTTCTTT. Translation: CSVLDRGRAVNTEAFF.

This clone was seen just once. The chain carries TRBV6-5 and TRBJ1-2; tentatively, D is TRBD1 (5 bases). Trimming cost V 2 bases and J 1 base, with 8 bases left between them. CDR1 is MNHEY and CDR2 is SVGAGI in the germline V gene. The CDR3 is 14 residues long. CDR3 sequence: CASSYRGINYGYTF. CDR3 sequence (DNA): TGTGCCAGCAGTTACAGGGGAATTAACTATGGCTACACCTTC.

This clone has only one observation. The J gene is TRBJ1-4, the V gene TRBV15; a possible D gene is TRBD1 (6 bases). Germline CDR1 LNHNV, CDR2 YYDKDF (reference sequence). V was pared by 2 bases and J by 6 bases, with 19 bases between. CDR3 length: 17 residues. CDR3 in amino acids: CATSRTRDIFVYEKLFF. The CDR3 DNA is TGTGCCACCAGCAGAACCCGGGACATTTTCGTATATGAAAAACTGTTTTTT. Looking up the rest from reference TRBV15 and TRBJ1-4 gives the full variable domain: DAMVIQNPRYQVTQFGKPVTLSCSQTLNHNVMYWYQQKSSQAPKLLFHYYDKDFNNEADTPDNFQSRRPNTSFCFLDIRSPGLGDTAMYLCATSRTRDIFVYEKLFFGSGTQLSVL.

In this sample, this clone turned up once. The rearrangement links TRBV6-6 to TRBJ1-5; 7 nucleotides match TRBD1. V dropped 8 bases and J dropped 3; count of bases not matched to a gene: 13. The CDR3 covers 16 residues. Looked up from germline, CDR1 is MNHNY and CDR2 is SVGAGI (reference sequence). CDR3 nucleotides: TGTGCCAGCGGGGGGTGGGCAGGGGGTCCCAATCAGCCCCAGCATTTT. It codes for CASGGWAGGPNQPQHF.